This entry concerns a single T cell receptor (beta chain). Its antigen remains unknown. Some clones are missing from TCRdb's copy, which holds only in-frame ones; the method was immunoSEQ multiplex PCR. The table records 650,000 to 800,000 clones, around 90% of them present only once. Naive-designated CD8 cells lacked CD45RO, were positively enriched for CCR7, and omitted terminally differentiated effector memory CD45RA+ cells. This sample was taken from a study of shared clonotypes between healthy human individuals. Study-wide findings and caveats: Clonotypes not shared had lower generation probabilities than those common to all four donors.

The CDR3 is made up of 15 amino acids. Trimming stripped 3 bases from V and 6 bases from J, with 14 bases between. Germline V lookup: CDR1 SNHLY, CDR2 FYNNEI. Sequencing used naive CD8+ T cells sorted from blood. This rearrangement joins TRBV2 to TRBJ2-2; D may be TRBD1 or TRBD2 (5 bases each). This receptor was taken from a man aged 30 to 45 in good health. CDR3 nucleotides: TGTGCCAGCAGTGATATGGGACGGGCGGCCGGGGAGCTGTTTTTT. Its translation is CASSDMGRAAGELFF. The variable domain in full, with the rest retrieved from reference TRBV2 and TRBJ2-2, is EPEVTQTPSHQVTQMGQEVILRCVPISNHLYFYWYRQILGQKVEFLVSFYNNEISEKSEIFDDQFSVERPDGSNFTLKIRSTKLEDSAMYFCASSDMGRAAGELFFGEGSRLTVL.